One sample yielded the 5 T cell receptor beta chains listed below, sequenced in a study of spatial heterogeneity in lung cancer. TCRdb itself ran the 5' RACE reads through MiXCR, one entry per CDR3 protein. This sample yields roughly 120,000 distinct CDR3 sequences, of which less than 15% are seen a single time; around 17% belongs to the top ten. Time point reported: blood at routine non-recurrence follow-up after resection. The authors sequenced whole RNA from tumor, nontumor lung or frozen PBMC without sorting. Sequencing used PBMCs, obtained at follow-up. These receptors all come from a male donor with early-stage non-small cell lung cancer.

CDR3 nucleotide sequence: TGTGCCAGCAGCCAAGCTCCTAGCGGGGGTTACGAGCAGTACTTC. Residues: CASSQAPSGGYEQYF. The J gene is TRBJ2-7, the V gene TRBV3-1; 10 bases align to TRBD2. CDR1 and CDR2 (germline): LGHDT, YNNKEL (reference sequence). V lost 1 base to trimming and J lost 4 bases; unmatched junction nucleotides: 4. The CDR3 extends over 15 amino acids.

This clonotype was seen at least ten times. The gene calls are TRBV7-2 and TRBJ1-1, with unresolved D. Germline V gene sequence: CDR1 SGHTA, CDR2 FQGNSA. The CDR3 is 12 residues long. V was cut by 3 bases and J by 1 base, with 3 bases left in between. CDR3 bases: TGTGCCAGCAGCTTTCGGAACACTGAAGCTTTCTTT. Translated, it gives CASSFRNTEAFF.

This chain joins TRBV27 and TRBJ1-2, with 7 bases fitting TRBD1. In germline, CDR1 is MNHEY, CDR2 SMNVEV (reference sequence). Unmatched junction bases numbered 14, after V lost 3 bases and J lost 4 bases. The CDR3 is 17 amino acids. CDR3 in amino acids: CASSFSSVRGPSYGYTF. CDR3 bases: TGTGCCAGCAGTTTTTCCAGTGTGAGGGGGCCCAGCTATGGCTACACCTTC.

The table lists this clonotype with a few counts. The rearrangement links TRBV10-3 to TRBJ2-7; TRBD2 might be the D (6 bases). V shed 10 bases and J shed 7 bases, with 20 bases lying between them. Germline V gene lookup returns CDR1 ENHRY and CDR2 SYGVKD. This CDR3 is built from 13 residues. CDR3 in DNA: TGTGCCACGACCTTGCGCAGGGACTCTGAGCAGTACTTC. Translated: CATTLRRDSEQYF.

The chain couples TRBV12-3 or TRBV12-4 to TRBJ1-5; D remains unclear. This CDR3 is 14 amino acids long. V dropped 1 base and J dropped 2 bases, with 6 bases sitting between them. The CDR3: CASSLVPGNQPQHF. For the CDR3, the DNA is TGTGCCAGCAGTTTAGTCCCTGGCAATCAGCCCCAGCATTTT.